This note documents a single T cell receptor (beta chain) sequence. Its target is not known. This CDR3 comprises 19 residues. Unmatched junction bases numbered 13, after V lost 5 bases and J lost 2 bases. CDR1 MDHEN and CDR2 SYDVKM come from the germline V gene. These data are taken from a study of cytomegalovirus exposure and HLA in healthy donors. Regarding the study as a whole: That first-cohort TCR clusters tended to co-occur in the 90 to 150 validation repertoires was found in a later analysis.

Some clones are missing from TCRdb's copy, which holds only in-frame ones; the method was immunoSEQ multiplex PCR. The sample contains 95,000 to 150,000 clones, 90% to 96% of which appear only once. The source is a man aged 18 to 30 in good health and CMV-seronegative. This chain links TRBV28 with TRBJ2-6; 9 bases align to TRBD1. Material: PBMCs. CDR3 sequence (DNA): TGTGCCAGCAGTCCCCTTTGGACAGGGGATTTGGCTGGGGCCAACGTCCTGACTTTC. It codes for CASSPLWTGDLAGANVLTF.